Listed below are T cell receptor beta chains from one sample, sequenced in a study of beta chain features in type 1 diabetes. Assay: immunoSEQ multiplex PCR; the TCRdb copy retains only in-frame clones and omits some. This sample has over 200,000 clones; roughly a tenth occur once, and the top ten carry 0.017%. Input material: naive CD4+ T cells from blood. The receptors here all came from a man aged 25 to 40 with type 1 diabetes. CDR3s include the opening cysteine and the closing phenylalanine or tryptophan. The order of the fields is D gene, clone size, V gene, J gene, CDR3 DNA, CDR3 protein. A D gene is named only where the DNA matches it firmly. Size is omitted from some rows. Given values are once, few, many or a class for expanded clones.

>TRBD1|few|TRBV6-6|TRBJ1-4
TGTGCCAGCAAGGGGGCGGCTAATGAAAAACTGTTTTTT
CASKGAANEKLFF
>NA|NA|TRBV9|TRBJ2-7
TGTGCCAGCAGCCCGAGACAGGTACCCTACGAGCAGTACTTC
CASSPRQVPYEQYF
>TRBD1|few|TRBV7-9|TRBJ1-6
TGTGCCAGCAGCGCCGAGACAGGGGGCGGCAATTCACCCCTCCACTTT
CASSAETGGGNSPLHF
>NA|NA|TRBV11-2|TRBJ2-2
TGTGCCAGCAGAGCGAACGGGGAGCTGTTTTTT
CASRANGELFF
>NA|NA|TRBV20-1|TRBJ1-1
TGCAGTGCTGAGGGGAACACTGAAGCTTTCTTT
CSAEGNTEAFF
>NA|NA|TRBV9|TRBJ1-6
TGTGCCAGCAGCGCCCGGGGGAAATCACCCCTCCACTTT
CASSARGKSPLHF
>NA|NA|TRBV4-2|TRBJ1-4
TGTGCCAGCAGCCAAGTAGGCAGGATGACAGGCACTGAAAAACTGTTTTTT
CASSQVGRMTGTEKLFF
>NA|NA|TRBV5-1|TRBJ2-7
TGCGCCAGCAGCCAGGACGGGGATTGGGAGCAGTACTTC
CASSQDGDWEQYF
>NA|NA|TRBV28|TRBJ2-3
TGTGCCACCGAAAATATTGACAGGCGCACAGATACGCAGTATTTT
CATENIDRRTDTQYF
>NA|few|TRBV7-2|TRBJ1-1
TGTGCCAGCAGCTTTAGTTGGAACACTGAAGCTTTCTTT
CASSFSWNTEAFF
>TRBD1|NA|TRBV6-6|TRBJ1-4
TGTGCCAGCGCAGGGACAGGGGGTGAAAAACTGTTTTTT
CASAGTGGEKLFF
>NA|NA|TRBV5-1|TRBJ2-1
TGCGCCAGCAGCTTGGGAATCGCGGGGAGCTCCTACAATGAGCAGTTCTTC
CASSLGIAGSSYNEQFF
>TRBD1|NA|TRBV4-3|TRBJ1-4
TGCGCCAGCAGCCAAACGGGGACAGCAAATGAAAAACTGTTTTTT
CASSQTGTANEKLFF
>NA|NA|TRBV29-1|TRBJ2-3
TGCAGCGTGGGCCCAGGGGCCGCAGATACGCAGTATTTT
CSVGPGAADTQYF
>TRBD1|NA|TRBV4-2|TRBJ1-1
TGTGCCAGCAGCCAAGACTGGGACAGGGGGCCGGGCACTGAAGCTTTCTTT
CASSQDWDRGPGTEAFF
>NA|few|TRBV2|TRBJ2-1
TGTGCCAGCAGTGAGCAGGGATCCCACAATGAGCAGTTCTTC
CASSEQGSHNEQFF
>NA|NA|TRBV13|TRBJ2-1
TGTGCCAGCAGCTCCGGGAGCCCCTACAATGAGCAGTTCTTC
CASSSGSPYNEQFF
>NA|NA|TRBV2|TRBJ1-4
TGTGCCAGCAGTGGATCTTCGAGTAATGAAAAACTGTTTTTT
CASSGSSSNEKLFF
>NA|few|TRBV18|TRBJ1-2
TGTGCCAGCTCGCTCTTAGGGGCGGAAGACTATGGCTACACCTTC
CASSLLGAEDYGYTF
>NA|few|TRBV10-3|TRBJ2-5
TGTGCCATCAGCATTAGCAGAAACCAAGAGACCCAGTACTTC
CAISISRNQETQYF
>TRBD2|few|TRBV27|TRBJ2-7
TGTGCCAGCAGTTTTACACTAGCGGGGATTTACGAGCAGTACTTC
CASSFTLAGIYEQYF
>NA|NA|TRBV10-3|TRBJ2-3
TGTGCCATCGGAAGGGGGTTGGGAACAGATACGCAGTATTTT
CAIGRGLGTDTQYF
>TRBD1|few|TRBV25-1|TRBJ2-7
TGTGCCAGCAGTCTCTCGACAGGGGGGAGATACGAGCAGTACTTC
CASSLSTGGRYEQYF
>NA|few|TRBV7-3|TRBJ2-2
TGTGCCAGCAGCTCGTACTCCGGGACAACGAACACCGGGGAGCTGTTTTTT
CASSSYSGTTNTGELFF
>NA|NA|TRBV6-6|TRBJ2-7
TGTGCCAGCAGCTCTCGGTACGAGCAGTACTTC
CASSSRYEQYF
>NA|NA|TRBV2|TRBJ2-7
TGTGCCAGCAGTGGGCCCCTGTACGAGCAGTACTTC
CASSGPLYEQYF
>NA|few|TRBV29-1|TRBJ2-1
TGCAGCGGCGGGACGGCTGAGCAGTTCTTC
CSGGTAEQFF
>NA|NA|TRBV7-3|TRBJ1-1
TGTGCCAGCAGCCAACCCCCCAGGGTTGACGATGAAGCTTTCTTT
CASSQPPRVDDEAFF
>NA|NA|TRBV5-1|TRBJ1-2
TGCGCCAGCAGCTTAGGGGATTCGAGCTATGGCTACACCTTC
CASSLGDSSYGYTF
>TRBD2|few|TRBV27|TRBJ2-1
TGTGCCAGCAGTCAGGGACTAGCGGGGGGCCGGAGAATCAATGAGCAGTTCTTC
CASSQGLAGGRRINEQFF
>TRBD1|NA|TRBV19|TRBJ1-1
TGTGCCACCGAGACAGGGGCCCTGAACACTGAAGCTTTCTTT
CATETGALNTEAFF
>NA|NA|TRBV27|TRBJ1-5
TGTGCCAGCAGTTTATCGGGGGGTGGCAATCAGCCCCAGCATTTT
CASSLSGGGNQPQHF
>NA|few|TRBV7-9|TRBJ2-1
TGTGCCAGCAGCTCCCTTGCCGAGGACTACAATGAGCAGTTCTTC
CASSSLAEDYNEQFF
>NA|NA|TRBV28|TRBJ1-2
TGTGCCAGCAGTTTCCCATATGGCTACACCTTC
CASSFPYGYTF
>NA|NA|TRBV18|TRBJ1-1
TGTGCCAGCTCACCATCCAGGCGGGGAACTGAAGCTTTCTTT
CASSPSRRGTEAFF
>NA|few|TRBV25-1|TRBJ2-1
TGTGCCAGCAGTGAATCCGATGAGCAGTTCTTC
CASSESDEQFF
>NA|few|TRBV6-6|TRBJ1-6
TGTGCCAGCAGTCGTACAGGGACCCAAGGATCACCCCTCCACTTT
CASSRTGTQGSPLHF
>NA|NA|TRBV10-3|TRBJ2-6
TGTGCCATCAGTGAGTCGACAGTGAGTCTCTCTGGGGCCAACGTCCTGACTTTC
CAISESTVSLSGANVLTF
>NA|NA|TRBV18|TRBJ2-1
TGTGCCAGCTCACCACCGGGGCTAGTAAGCAATGAGCAGTTCTTC
CASSPPGLVSNEQFF
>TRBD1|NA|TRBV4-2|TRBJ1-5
TGTGCCACCGGGGACAGCTCATATAATCAGCCCCAGCATTTT
CATGDSSYNQPQHF
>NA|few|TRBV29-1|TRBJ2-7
TGCAGCGTTGAAGGGTGGGGCATGGACGGCGAGCAGTACTTC
CSVEGWGMDGEQYF
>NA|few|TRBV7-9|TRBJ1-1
TGTGCCAGCAGCACCCGGGCGGGTGGCAACACTGAAGCTTTCTTT
CASSTRAGGNTEAFF
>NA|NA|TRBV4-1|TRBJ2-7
TGCGCCAGCAGCCGCTCCGGAGGGCTAGAAGGATACGAGCAGTACTTC
CASSRSGGLEGYEQYF
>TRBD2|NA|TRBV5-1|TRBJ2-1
TGCGCCAGCAGCTTGGAGAGCGGGACTCGAAGAGGGGAGTTCTTC
CASSLESGTRRGEFF
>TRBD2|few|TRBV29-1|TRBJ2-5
TGCAGCGTTCGGACTAGCGGGGCTGGGACCCAGTACTTC
CSVRTSGAGTQYF